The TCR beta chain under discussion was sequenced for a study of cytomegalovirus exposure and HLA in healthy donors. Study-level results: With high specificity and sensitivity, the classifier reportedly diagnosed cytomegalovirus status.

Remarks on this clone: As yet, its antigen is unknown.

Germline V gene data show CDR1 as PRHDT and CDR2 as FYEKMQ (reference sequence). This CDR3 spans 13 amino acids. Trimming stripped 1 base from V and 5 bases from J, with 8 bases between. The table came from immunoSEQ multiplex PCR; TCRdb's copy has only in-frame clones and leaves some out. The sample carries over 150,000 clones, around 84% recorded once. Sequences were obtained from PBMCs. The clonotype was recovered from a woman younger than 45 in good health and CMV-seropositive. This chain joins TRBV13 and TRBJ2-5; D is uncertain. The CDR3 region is CASSLVYSETQYF. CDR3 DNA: TGTGCCAGCAGCTTAGTCTATTCCGAGACCCAGTACTTC.